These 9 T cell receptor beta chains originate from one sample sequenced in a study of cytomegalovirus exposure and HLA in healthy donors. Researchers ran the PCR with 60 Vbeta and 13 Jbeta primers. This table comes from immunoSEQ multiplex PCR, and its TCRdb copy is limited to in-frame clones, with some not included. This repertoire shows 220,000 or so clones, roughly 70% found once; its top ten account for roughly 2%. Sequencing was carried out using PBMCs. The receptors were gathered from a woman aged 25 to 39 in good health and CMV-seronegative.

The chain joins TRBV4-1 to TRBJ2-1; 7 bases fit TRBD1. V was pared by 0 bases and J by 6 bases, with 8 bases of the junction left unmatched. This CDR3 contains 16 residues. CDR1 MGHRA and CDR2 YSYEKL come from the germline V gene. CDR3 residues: CASSQETGLGPNEQFF. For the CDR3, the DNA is TGCGCCAGCAGCCAAGAGACAGGGTTGGGTCCCAATGAGCAGTTCTTC.

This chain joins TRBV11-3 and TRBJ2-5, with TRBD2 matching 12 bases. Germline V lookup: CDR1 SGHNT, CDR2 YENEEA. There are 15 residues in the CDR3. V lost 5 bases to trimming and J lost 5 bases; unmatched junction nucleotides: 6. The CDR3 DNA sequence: TGTGCCAGCAGCCGGACTAGCGGGATAGGGGAGACCCAGTACTTC. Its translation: CASSRTSGIGETQYF.

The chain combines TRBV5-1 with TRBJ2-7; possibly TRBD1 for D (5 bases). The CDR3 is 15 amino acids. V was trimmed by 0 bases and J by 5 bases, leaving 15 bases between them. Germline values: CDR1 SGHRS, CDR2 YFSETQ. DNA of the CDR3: TGCGCCAGCAGCTTGGCCATCAGGGCTCGGAACGAGCAGTACTTC. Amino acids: CASSLAIRARNEQYF.

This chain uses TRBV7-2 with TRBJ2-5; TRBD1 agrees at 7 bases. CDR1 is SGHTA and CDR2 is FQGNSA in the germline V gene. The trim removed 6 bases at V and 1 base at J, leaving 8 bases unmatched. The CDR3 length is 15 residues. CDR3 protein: CASSWGTEVQETQYF. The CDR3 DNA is TGTGCCAGCAGTTGGGGGACAGAAGTCCAAGAGACCCAGTACTTC.

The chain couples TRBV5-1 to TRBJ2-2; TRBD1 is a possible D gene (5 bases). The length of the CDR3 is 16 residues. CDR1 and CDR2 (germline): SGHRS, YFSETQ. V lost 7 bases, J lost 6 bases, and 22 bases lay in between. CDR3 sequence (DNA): TGCGCCAGCGGCCTGGGGCGCGGTAACAGGCCCGGGGAGCTGTTTTTT. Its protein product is CASGLGRGNRPGELFF.

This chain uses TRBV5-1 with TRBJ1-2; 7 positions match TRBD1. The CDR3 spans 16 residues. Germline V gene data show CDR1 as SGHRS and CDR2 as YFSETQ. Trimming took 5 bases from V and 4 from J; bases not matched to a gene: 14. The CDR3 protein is CASRPGQLGWGYGYTF. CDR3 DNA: TGCGCCAGCAGACCGGGACAGCTTGGGTGGGGCTATGGCTACACCTTC.

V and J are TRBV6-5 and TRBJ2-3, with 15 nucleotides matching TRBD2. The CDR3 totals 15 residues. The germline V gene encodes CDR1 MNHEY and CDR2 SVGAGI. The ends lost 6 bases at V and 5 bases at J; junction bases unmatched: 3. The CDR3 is CASSVGLAGGDTQYF. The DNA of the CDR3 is TGTGCCAGCAGCGTGGGACTAGCGGGAGGAGATACGCAGTATTTT.

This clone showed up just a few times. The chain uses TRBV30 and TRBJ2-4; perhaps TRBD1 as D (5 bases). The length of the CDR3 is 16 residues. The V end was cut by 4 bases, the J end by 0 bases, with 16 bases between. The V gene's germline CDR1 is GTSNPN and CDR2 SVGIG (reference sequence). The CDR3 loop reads CAWTPGASLAKNIQYF. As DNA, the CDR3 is TGTGCCTGGACCCCTGGGGCTTCCTTAGCCAAAAACATTCAGTACTTC.

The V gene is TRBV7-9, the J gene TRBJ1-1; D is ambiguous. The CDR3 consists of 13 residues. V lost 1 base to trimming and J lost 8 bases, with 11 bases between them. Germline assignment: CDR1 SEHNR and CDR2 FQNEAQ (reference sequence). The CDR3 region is CASSLDGIREAFF. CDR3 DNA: TGTGCCAGCAGCTTAGACGGGATTAGGGAAGCTTTCTTT.